Described below is a single T cell receptor (beta chain) sequence and its context. Its antigen is not known. This entry belongs to a study of blood T cells in healthy people across ages. After removal of 2 bases from V and 2 bases from J, the junction contained 2 bases not matched to a gene. The CDR3 has 14 amino acids. Germline assignment: CDR1 MNHEY and CDR2 SMNVEV (reference sequence). Study-wide findings and caveats: In long-lived donors, naive CD4+ cell counts and diversity exceeded those of aged donors.

PCR was performed a second time for 7 to 11 cycles using a sample-barcoded 5' primer and a J-beta primer mix. MiXCR was run by TCRdb on the 5' RACE reads, yielding one entry per CDR3 protein. The sample contains 250,000 to 300,000 distinct CDR3 sequences, less than 30% of which appear only once. The chain recombines TRBV27 with TRBJ2-7; 8 bases are shared with TRBD2. Sequencing was done on a sample of blood. The sequence derives from a woman aged 70 to 79 in good health. The CDR3 DNA sequence: TGTGCCAGCAGTTTAGACGGGAGGGCCTACGAGCAGTACTTC. It codes for CASSLDGRAYEQYF.